This record concerns one T cell receptor (delta chain) sequence. This clone was counted only a few times. Its target antigen remains unknown. Since a far larger clone is one base different, this is likely a read error. In the same sample, other DNA sequences code for this CDR3. Library creation used multiplex PCR. Instrument used: Illumina MiSeq. Each sorted gammadelta T cell sample was sequenced for both the TCR gamma (TRG) and TCR delta (TRD) chains. The study's processing was this. The repertoire analyses used clonotype tree plots, the accumulated frequency of the top 20 clonotypes, and diversity index (DI) and D75 metrics. TCRdb reran clone calling on the public reads with CATT; rows sharing one DNA sequence were then combined. TCRdb, not the authors, supplied the V and J calls. This sample is represented by about 48,000 delta-chain clones; around 1.6% of them were singletons. In total, the top ten clones hold roughly 9.2% of the sample.

This specimen comes from a study of γδ T cells in repeated Plasmodium falciparum infection (dated by TCRdb to about 2021). About the full investigation: Malian children exposed to intense seasonal malaria transmission were enrolled in the natural-infection arm and compared with Australian children matched for age and gender. In the study, the shaping of the human gammadelta T cell repertoire by repeated Plasmodium falciparum infection was examined using natural infection in Mali and controlled human malaria infection. Roughly 5 malaria-naive U.S. adults underwent four controlled human malaria infections by bites from P. falciparum NF54-infected Anopheles stephensi mosquitoes over about 630 days. The gammadelta TCR repertoires from Mali were analysed in two ways: cross-sectionally during periods with no transmission, and longitudinally across episodes of acute febrile malaria. Samples were collected from controlled-infection subjects at baseline, immediately before selected infections, and 21 days after each infection.

Broader findings and caveats from the paper: Vgamma9/Vdelta2+ TCR repertoires kept a highly stable polyclonal repertoire across time and infection, and many TCRgamma sequences overlapped between individuals. Vdelta2-negative gammadelta TCR repertoires from Malian children appeared more clonally expanded, less diverse and less shared than those of Australian children. The Malian cohort came from a small rural village of predominantly one ethnic group, limiting generalizability. Because the controlled-infection cohort was small, analysis of inter-individual variability in gammadelta T cell responses was limited. Waves of new clonotype selection in Vdelta2-negative, largely Vdelta1+, gammadelta TCR repertoires appeared to be driven by repeated controlled infections.

For bulk TCR repertoire analysis, Vgamma9/Vdelta2+ and Vdelta2-negative gammadelta T cell populations were isolated by flow sorting from peripheral blood mononuclear cells. The CDR3 goes from the cysteine to the phenylalanine over 24 residues. The entry retains the CDR3 DNA only, 72 bases that are in frame from base 1. Trimmed from V: 5 bases; trimmed from J: 0 bases; junction bases lacking a gene match: 39. CDR1 TVYSNPD and CDR2 GDNSRS are derived from the germline V gene (reference sequence). The material sequenced was gamma-delta T cells from blood. The clonotype comes from a pool of human donors (malaria-infected and uninfected, not separated). The chain uses TRDV3 and TRDJ1; 7 nucleotides in the junction match TRDD3. The J gene comes from matching the DNA to germline here; TCRdb lacks it. The DNA reads as follows: TGTGCCCTCCCTCAATCCCGCGCAACCCTCACCGGGGGATCCTCCGACGAGTACACCGATAAACTCATCTTT. This yields the protein CALPQSRATLTGGSSDEYTDKLIF. Where the CDR3 stops, the reference TRDV3 and TRDJ1 genes take over; the full variable domain is CDKVTQSSPDQTVASGSEVVLLCTYDTVYSNPDLFWYRIRPDYSFQFVFYGDNSRSEGADFTQGRFSVKHILTQKAFHLVISPVRTEDSATYYCALPQSRATLTGGSSDEYTDKLIFGKGTRVTVEP.